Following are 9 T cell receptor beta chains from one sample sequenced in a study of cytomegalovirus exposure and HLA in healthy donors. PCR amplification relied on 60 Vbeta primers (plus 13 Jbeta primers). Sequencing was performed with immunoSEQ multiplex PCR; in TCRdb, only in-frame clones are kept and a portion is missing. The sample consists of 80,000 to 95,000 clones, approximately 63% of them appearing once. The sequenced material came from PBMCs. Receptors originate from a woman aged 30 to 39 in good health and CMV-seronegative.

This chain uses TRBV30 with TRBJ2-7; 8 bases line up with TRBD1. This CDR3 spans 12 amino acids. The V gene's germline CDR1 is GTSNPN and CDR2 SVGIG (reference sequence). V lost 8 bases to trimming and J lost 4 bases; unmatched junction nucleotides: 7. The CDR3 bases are TGTGCCCGCCGGACAGGGTTATACGAGCAGTACTTC. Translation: CARRTGLYEQYF.

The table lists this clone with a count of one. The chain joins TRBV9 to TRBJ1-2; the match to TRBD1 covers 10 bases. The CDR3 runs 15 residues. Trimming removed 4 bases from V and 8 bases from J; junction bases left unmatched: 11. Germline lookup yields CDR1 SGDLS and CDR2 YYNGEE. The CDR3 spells CASSPTDGGQGGYTF. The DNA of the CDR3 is TGTGCCAGCAGCCCTACGGATGGGGGACAGGGGGGCTACACCTTC.

The CDR3 protein is CASSLQGGEETQYF. CDR3 sequence (DNA): TGCGCCAGCAGCTTACAAGGGGGCGAAGAGACCCAGTACTTC. The chain is built from TRBV5-1 and TRBJ2-5; 7 positions agree with TRBD1. The CDR3 runs 14 residues. The junction had 4 bases not matched to a gene; V was cut back by 2 bases and J by 3 bases. Per the germline V gene, CDR1 is SGHRS and CDR2 is YFSETQ.

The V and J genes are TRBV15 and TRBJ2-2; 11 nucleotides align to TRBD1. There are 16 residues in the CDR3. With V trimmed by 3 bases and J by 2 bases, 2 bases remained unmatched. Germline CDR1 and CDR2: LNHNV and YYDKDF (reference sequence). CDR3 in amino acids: CATSRDRGPNTGELFF. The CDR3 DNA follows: TGTGCCACCAGCAGGGACAGGGGGCCTAACACCGGGGAGCTGTTTTTT.

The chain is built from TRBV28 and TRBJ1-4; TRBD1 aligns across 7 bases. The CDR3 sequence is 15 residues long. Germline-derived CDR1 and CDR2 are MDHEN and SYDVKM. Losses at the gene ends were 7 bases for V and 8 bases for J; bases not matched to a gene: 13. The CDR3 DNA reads TGTGCCAGCAATTCGCGTCCAGGGGGTCGGGAAAAACTGTTTTTT. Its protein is CASNSRPGGREKLFF.

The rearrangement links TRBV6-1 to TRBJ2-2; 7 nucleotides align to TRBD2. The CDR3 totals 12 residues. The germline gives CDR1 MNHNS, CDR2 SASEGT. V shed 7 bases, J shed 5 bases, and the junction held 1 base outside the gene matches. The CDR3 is CASKGLTGELFF. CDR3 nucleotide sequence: TGTGCCAGCAAGGGACTAACCGGGGAGCTGTTTTTT.

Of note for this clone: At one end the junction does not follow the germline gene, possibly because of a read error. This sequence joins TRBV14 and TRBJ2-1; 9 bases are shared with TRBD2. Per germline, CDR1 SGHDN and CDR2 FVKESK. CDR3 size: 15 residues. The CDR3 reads CAGSPLAGRADEQFF. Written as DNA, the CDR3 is TGTGCCGGCAGCCCCCTAGCGGGACGGGCGGATGAGCAGTTCTTC.

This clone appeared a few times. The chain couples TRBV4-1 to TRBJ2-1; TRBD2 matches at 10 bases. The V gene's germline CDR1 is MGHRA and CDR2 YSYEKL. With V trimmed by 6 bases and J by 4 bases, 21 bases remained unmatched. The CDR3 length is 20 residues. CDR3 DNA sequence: TGCGCCAGCAGTACCAAAGGATCCGCAGCGGGAGGGAAACTTTACAATGAGCAGTTCTTC. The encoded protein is CASSTKGSAAGGKLYNEQFF.

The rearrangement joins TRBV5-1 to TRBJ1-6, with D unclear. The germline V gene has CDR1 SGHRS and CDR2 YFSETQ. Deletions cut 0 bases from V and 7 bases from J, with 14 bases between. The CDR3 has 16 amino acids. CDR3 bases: TGCGCCAGCAGCTTGGCTAGCTCTCCGCAGAATTCACCCCTCCACTTT. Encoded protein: CASSLASSPQNSPLHF.